The present T cell receptor beta chain was sequenced within a study of cytomegalovirus exposure and HLA in healthy donors. PCR primers comprised 60 Vbeta and 13 Jbeta primers. Assay used: immunoSEQ multiplex PCR; TCRdb lists only in-frame clones, some missing. The sample holds some 120,000 clones, around 72% seen once. Of note for this clone: Its target is unknown.

Study results and caveats: When a later analysis was performed, an Asian-associated ancestry cluster reportedly had fewer N-insertions than the approximately 680-donor mean.

Source material: PBMCs. The clonotype originates from a man aged 30 to 39 in good health and CMV-seronegative.

The CDR3 region is CASSEVRTGPQQNTEAFF. CDR3 nucleotides: TGTGCCAGCAGCGAAGTACGGACAGGCCCACAACAAAACACTGAAGCTTTCTTT. The chain employs TRBV28 and TRBJ1-1, with TRBD1 matching 7 bases. CDR1 MDHEN and CDR2 SYDVKM come from the germline V gene. V shed 6 bases and J 2 bases; nucleotides not matched to a gene: 18. The CDR3 covers 18 residues.